This T cell receptor (beta chain) is from a study of blood T cell repertoires in COVID-19. This CDR3 is 13 amino acids long. In germline, CDR1 is KGHDR, CDR2 SFDVKD. The V end lost 6 bases, the J end lost 0 bases, and 4 bases lay between the germline ends. TCRdb's copy holds only in-frame clones and misses some; the assay was immunoSEQ multiplex PCR. The data show more than 300,000 clones, roughly 90% seen once. The rearrangement joins TRBV24-1 to TRBJ2-2, with no clear D. What was sequenced was peripheral blood. The clonotype originates from a man aged 18 to 29 who had recovered from COVID-19. CDR3 sequence: CATSTTNTGELFF. DNA for the CDR3: TGTGCCACCAGTACAACGAACACCGGGGAGCTGTTTTTT.